One sample yielded the 11 T cell receptor beta chains listed below, sequenced in a study of blood T cell repertoires in COVID-19. Sequenced by immunoSEQ multiplex PCR; TCRdb stores in-frame clones only, minus some. Of tens of thousands of clones listed, roughly 80% are singletons. Specimen: peripheral blood. The source is an elderly man with active or convalescent COVID-19.

The V and J genes are TRBV7-6 and TRBJ2-2; TRBD1 might be the D (6 bases). The CDR3 length is 16 residues. V lost 3 bases, J lost 2 bases, and 13 bases lay in between. Germline CDR1 is SGHVS and CDR2 is FNYEAQ. The CDR3 loop is CASSLDWGRNTGELFF. The CDR3 nucleotides read TGTGCCAGCAGCTTGGATTGGGGGCGAAACACCGGGGAGCTGTTTTTT.

This clone was found a few times. The chain recombines TRBV18 with TRBJ2-7; D call uncertain. Trimming left V 2 bases short and J 2 bases short, with 10 bases between. From germline, CDR1 is KGHSH and CDR2 LQKENI. The CDR3 runs 14 residues. The chain's CDR3 is CASSPGRYPYEQYF. CDR3 DNA: TGTGCCAGCTCACCAGGCCGATACCCCTACGAGCAGTACTTC.

V and J are TRBV9 and TRBJ1-5, with TRBD1 identical over 7 bases. Trimming took 5 bases from V and 3 from J; bases not matched to a gene: 8. Germline lookup yields CDR1 SGDLS and CDR2 YYNGEE. The CDR3 has 15 amino acids. The DNA of the CDR3 is TGTGCCAGCAGTGTTACAGGGGCCCACAATCAGCCCCAGCATTTT. Translated, it gives CASSVTGAHNQPQHF.

V is TRBV6-5 and J is TRBJ2-3; D not certain. The germline gives CDR1 MNHEY, CDR2 SVGAGI. Trimming took 0 bases from V and 4 from J, leaving 8 bases between them. The CDR3 runs to 14 residues. CDR3: CASSYSHESDTQYF. CDR3 nucleotide sequence: TGTGCCAGCAGTTACTCCCACGAGTCAGATACGCAGTATTTT.

V usage is TRBV6-5 and J usage is TRBJ1-2, with 7 bases lining up with TRBD1. Germline V gives CDR1 MNHEY, CDR2 SVGAGI. This CDR3 is 14 amino acids long. V dropped 0 bases and J dropped 5; count of bases not matched to a gene: 3. The CDR3 DNA follows: TGTGCCAGCAGTTACTCGAGGGACAGATATGGCTACACCTTC. Protein sequence: CASSYSRDRYGYTF.

The genes are TRBV27 and TRBJ2-3; no reliable D call. Germline V gene lookup returns CDR1 MNHEY and CDR2 SMNVEV (reference sequence). V lost 1 base and J 7 bases, leaving 9 bases between the germline ends. The CDR3 contains 13 residues. CDR3 DNA sequence: TGTGCCAGCAGTTTATTAGAGAAAAATACGCAGTATTTT. Translating it yields CASSLLEKNTQYF.

This clone was seen once. V gene TRBV19 combines with J gene TRBJ2-2; 9 nucleotides agree with TRBD2. CDR3 length equals 17 residues. Germline V gene data show CDR1 as LNHDA and CDR2 as SQIVND (reference sequence). V lost 4 bases, J lost 1 base, and 7 bases stayed unmatched. The CDR3 DNA sequence: TGTGCCAGTAGTACGAGAGCGGGGGGTGGGAACACCGGGGAGCTGTTTTTT. It yields the protein CASSTRAGGGNTGELFF.

The chain is built from TRBV3-1 (or the pseudogene TRBV3-2) and TRBJ1-5; TRBD1 aligns across 9 bases. Germline values: CDR1 LGHDT, CDR2 YNNKEL (reference sequence). The V segment lost 5 bases and the J segment 3 bases; nucleotides outside the gene matches: 2. This CDR3 comprises 14 residues. The CDR3 spells CASSTGGNNQPQHF. CDR3 bases: TGTGCCAGCAGCACAGGGGGCAACAATCAGCCCCAGCATTTT.

The chain recombines TRBV27 with TRBJ1-5; D possibly corresponds to TRBD1 (6 bases). Per germline, CDR1 MNHEY and CDR2 SMNVEV (reference sequence). The CDR3 runs to 15 residues. Trimming removed 5 bases from V and 1 base from J, with 12 bases in between. The CDR3 protein is CASSPQGQSNQPQHF. The DNA of the CDR3 is TGTGCCAGCAGTCCACAGGGTCAGAGCAATCAGCCCCAGCATTTT.

The chain combines TRBV5-1 with TRBJ2-7, with 7 bases fitting TRBD1. This CDR3 has 15 residues. The ends lost 0 bases at V and 5 bases at J; junction bases unmatched: 8. Germline V gene sequence: CDR1 SGHRS, CDR2 YFSETQ. In nucleotides, the CDR3 is TGCGCCAGCAGCTTGGGTAGTGGGACAGCCGACGAGCAGTACTTC. Translated: CASSLGSGTADEQYF. Drawing the rest from reference TRBV5-1 and TRBJ2-7, the complete variable domain is KAGVTQTPRYLIKTRGQQVTLSCSPISGHRSVSWYQQTPGQGLQFLFEYFSETQRNKGNFPGRFSGRQFSNSRSEMNVSTLELGDSALYLCASSLGSGTADEQYFGPGTRLTVT.

The chain recombines TRBV2 with TRBJ2-5; D possibly corresponds to TRBD2 (5 bases). Per the germline V gene, CDR1 is SNHLY and CDR2 is FYNNEI. CDR3 size: 13 residues. V was trimmed by 6 bases and J by 5 bases, leaving 13 bases between them. CDR3 protein: CASSRGLGETQYF. CDR3 in DNA: TGTGCCAGCAGCCGAGGGTTAGGGGAGACCCAGTACTTC. The variable domain in full, with the rest retrieved from reference TRBV2 and TRBJ2-5, is EPEVTQTPSHQVTQMGQEVILRCVPISNHLYFYWYRQILGQKVEFLVSFYNNEISEKSEIFDDQFSVERPDGSNFTLKIRSTKLEDSAMYFCASSRGLGETQYFGPGTRLLVL.